This T cell receptor beta chain was observed in a study of blood T cell repertoires in COVID-19 (dated by TCRdb to about 2020). Regarding the research as a whole: Collaborator samples came from the United States, Italy and Spain and covered acute and convalescent phases of COVID-19. The material from the prospective study consisted of cDNA or gDNA derived from T cells, B-cell-depleted T cells, or PBMCs. The dataset comprised deeply sampled blood TCRbeta repertoires from subjects exposed to, actively infected with, or recovered from COVID-19. The repertoires were released in a freely available public database intended as a resource for research on the immune response to SARS-CoV-2. The samples were drawn from two sources: the first 160 participants of the ongoing ImmuneRACE study, and 950 to 1,500 subjects contributed by 6 global collaborators. Nearly every sample came with metadata listing a de-identified subject ID, COVID-19 status, age in years and sex. Where available, HLA class I and class II types were taken from metadata supplied by the sample provider and were not determined by assay-based typing.

The sample holds a few counts of this clone. What antigen it recognizes has not been identified. Base-call qualities are not available, and no considerably larger clone is one nucleotide away. Per the germline V gene, SGHAT is the CDR1 and FQNNGV is the CDR2. The CDR3 starts with the cysteine, ends with the phenylalanine, and has 14 residues. Of the read, only the CDR3 DNA is kept; its 42 bases are in frame from base 1. Between the V and J ends, shortened by 0 bases and 5 bases respectively, the junction contains 10 bases. Paper-wide results and their limitations: The quantity of clinical and demographic metadata differed by source and by participant and was supplied without curation.

TCRbeta CDR3 regions were amplified from genomic DNA by means of the immunoSEQ Assay, a bias-controlled multiplex PCR. Per the original workflow: Nucleated cell counts per sample were estimated from amplification of reference gene primers within the assay. To quantify the absolute abundance of each unique TCRbeta CDR3 rearrangement, sequence reads were collapsed and filtered. For each sample, productive Simpson clonality was calculated as the square root of Simpson's diversity index over productive rearrangements. TCRdb provides this immuneACCESS table in a form limited to in-frame rearrangements. Some clones are lacking; in checked studies, under half of them reflect an unresolved V gene, and why the rest are absent is not known. V, J and clone size are those of that table, while D and trimming were read from the DNA. A total of 150,000 to 200,000 clones appear in this sample, roughly 73% of them only once. Around 2.7% of the sample rests with the top ten.

Whole blood was collected in K2EDTA tubes by collaborating institutions according to the institutions' own protocols. For TCRbeta analysis, collaborator samples were shipped as frozen whole blood, as isolated PBMCs, or as DNA extracted from either sample type. This TCR came from a man in his 70s with acute or convalescent COVID-19. The chain was built from TRBV11-2 and TRBJ1-1; the D segment could be TRBD1, given 5 matching bases. Sample: peripheral blood. At the DNA level, the sequence is TGTGCCAGCAGCTTAGATCGCAGGGAAACTGAAGCTTTCTTT. Its product reads: CASSLDRRETEAFF.